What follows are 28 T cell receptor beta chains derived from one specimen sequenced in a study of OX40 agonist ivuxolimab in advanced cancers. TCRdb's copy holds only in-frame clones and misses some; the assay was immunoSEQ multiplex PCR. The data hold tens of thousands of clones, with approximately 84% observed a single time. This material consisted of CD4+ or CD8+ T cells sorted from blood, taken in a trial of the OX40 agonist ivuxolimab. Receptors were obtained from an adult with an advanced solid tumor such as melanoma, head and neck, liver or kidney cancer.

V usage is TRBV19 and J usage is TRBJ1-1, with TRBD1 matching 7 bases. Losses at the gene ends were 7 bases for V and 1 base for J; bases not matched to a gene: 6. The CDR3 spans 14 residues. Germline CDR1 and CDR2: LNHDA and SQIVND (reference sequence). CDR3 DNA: TGTGCCAGTAAGAGGAAGGGGGCGAACACTGAAGCTTTCTTT. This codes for CASKRKGANTEAFF. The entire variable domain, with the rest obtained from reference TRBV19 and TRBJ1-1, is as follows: DGGITQSPKYLFRKEGQNVTLSCEQNLNHDAMYWYRQDPGQGLRLIYYSQIVNDFQKGDIAEGYSVSREKKESFPLTVTSAQKNPTAFYLCASKRKGANTEAFFGQGTRLTVV.

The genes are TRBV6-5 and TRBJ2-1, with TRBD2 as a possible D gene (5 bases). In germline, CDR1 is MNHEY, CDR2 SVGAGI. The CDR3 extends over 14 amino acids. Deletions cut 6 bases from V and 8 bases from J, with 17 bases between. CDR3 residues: CASREEGFRDEQFF. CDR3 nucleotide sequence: TGTGCCAGCAGAGAAGAGGGTTTTCGGGATGAGCAGTTCTTC.

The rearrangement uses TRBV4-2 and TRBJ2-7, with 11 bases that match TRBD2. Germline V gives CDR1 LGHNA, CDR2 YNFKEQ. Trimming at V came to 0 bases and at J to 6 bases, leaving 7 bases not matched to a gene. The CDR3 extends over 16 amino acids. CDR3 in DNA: TGTGCCAGCAGCCAAGAAATTGGGACTAGCGGATCCGAGCAGTACTTC. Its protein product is CASSQEIGTSGSEQYF.

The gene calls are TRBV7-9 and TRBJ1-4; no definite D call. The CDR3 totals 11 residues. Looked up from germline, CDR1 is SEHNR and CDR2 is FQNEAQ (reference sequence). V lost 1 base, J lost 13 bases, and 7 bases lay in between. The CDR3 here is CASSLDKALFF. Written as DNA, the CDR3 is TGTGCCAGCAGCTTAGACAAGGCACTGTTTTTT.

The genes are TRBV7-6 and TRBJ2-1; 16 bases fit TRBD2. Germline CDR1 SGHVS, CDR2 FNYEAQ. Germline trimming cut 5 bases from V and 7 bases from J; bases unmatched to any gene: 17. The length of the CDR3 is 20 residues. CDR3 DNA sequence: TGTGCCAGCAGCCTCCAAATATACCCCGGGACTAGCGGGGGGGCTAATGAGCAGTTCTTC. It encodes CASSLQIYPGTSGGANEQFF.

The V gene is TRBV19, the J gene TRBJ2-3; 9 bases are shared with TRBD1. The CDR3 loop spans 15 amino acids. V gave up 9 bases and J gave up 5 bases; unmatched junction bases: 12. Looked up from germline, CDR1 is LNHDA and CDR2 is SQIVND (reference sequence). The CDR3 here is CARDDPGQGIDTQYF. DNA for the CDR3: TGTGCCAGAGACGATCCCGGACAGGGGATAGATACGCAGTATTTT. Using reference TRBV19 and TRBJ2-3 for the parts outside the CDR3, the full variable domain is DGGITQSPKYLFRKEGQNVTLSCEQNLNHDAMYWYRQDPGQGLRLIYYSQIVNDFQKGDIAEGYSVSREKKESFPLTVTSAQKNPTAFYLCARDDPGQGIDTQYFGPGTRLTVL.

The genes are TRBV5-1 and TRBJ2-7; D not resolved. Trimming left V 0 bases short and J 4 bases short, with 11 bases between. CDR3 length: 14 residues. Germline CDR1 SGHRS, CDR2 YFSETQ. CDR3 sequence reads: CASSLGRQGYEQYF. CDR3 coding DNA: TGCGCCAGCAGCTTGGGGCGGCAAGGATACGAGCAGTACTTC.

Here the CDR3 reads CAISEPETGNTIYF. The CDR3 bases are TGTGCCATCAGTGAGCCAGAAACGGGAAACACCATATATTTT. The J gene is TRBJ1-3, the V gene TRBV10-3; no reliable D call. The germline gives CDR1 ENHRY, CDR2 SYGVKD. CDR3 length: 14 residues. Trimming removed 2 bases from V and 4 bases from J, with 9 bases in between.

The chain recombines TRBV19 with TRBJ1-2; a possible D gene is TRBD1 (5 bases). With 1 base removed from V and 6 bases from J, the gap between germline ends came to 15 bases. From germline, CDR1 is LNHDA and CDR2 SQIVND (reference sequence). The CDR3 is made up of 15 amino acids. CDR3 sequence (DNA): TGTGCCAGTAGTATAGGGGACCTTCGGGTCCATGGCTACACCTTC. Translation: CASSIGDLRVHGYTF.

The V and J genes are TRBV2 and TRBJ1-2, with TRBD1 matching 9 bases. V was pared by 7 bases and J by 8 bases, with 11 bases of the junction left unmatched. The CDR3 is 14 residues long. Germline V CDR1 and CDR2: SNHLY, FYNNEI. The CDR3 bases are TGTGCCAGCAATGTCGCCGGGACAGGGTGGGGCTACACCTTC. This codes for CASNVAGTGWGYTF.

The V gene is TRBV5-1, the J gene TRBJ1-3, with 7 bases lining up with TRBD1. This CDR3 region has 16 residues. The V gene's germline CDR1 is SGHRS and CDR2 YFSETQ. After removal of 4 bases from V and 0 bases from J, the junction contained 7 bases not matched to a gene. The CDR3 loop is CASSALQGSSGNTIYF. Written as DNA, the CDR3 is TGCGCCAGCAGCGCCCTACAGGGGAGCTCTGGAAACACCATATATTTT.

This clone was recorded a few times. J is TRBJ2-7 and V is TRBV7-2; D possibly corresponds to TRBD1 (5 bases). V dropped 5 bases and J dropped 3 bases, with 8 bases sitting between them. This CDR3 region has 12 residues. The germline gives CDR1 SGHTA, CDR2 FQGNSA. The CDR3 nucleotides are TGTGCCAGCAGCGGACAAAACTACGAGCAGTACTTC. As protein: CASSGQNYEQYF.

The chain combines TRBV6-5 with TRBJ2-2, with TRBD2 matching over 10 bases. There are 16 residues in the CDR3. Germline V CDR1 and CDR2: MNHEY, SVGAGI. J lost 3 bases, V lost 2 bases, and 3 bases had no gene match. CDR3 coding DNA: TGTGCCAGCAGTTACGCAGCGGGGGGGCACACCGGGGAGCTGTTTTTT. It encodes CASSYAAGGHTGELFF.

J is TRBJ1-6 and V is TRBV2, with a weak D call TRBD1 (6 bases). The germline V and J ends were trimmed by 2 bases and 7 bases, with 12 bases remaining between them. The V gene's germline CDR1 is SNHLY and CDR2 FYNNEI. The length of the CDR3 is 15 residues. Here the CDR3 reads CASSEIWTENSPLHF. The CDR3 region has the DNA TGTGCCAGCAGTGAAATTTGGACAGAAAATTCACCCCTCCACTTT.

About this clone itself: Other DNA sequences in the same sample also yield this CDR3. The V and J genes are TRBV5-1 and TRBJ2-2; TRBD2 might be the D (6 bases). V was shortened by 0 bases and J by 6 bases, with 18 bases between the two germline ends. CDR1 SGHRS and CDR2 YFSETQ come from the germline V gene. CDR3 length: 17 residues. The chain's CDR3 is CASSLAQGPRGSGELFF. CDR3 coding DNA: TGCGCCAGCAGCTTGGCTCAGGGACCCCGGGGGTCCGGGGAGCTGTTTTTT.

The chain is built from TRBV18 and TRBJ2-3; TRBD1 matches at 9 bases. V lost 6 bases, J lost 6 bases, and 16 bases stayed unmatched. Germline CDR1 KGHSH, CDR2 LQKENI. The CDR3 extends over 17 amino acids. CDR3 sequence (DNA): TGTGCCAGCTCCCCGTCAAGATCGGGACAGGGTGCCGATACGCAGTATTTT. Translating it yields CASSPSRSGQGADTQYF.

CDR3 residues: CASSLVGGYEQYF. CDR3 in DNA: TGCGCCAGCAGCTTGGTTGGGGGCTACGAGCAGTACTTC. V is TRBV5-1 and J is TRBJ2-7; the D gene could be TRBD1 or TRBD2 (5 bases each). The ends were cut back, 0 bases at V and 3 bases at J, with 7 bases in the middle. CDR3 length equals 13 residues. CDR1 is SGHRS, CDR2 YFSETQ, per germline.

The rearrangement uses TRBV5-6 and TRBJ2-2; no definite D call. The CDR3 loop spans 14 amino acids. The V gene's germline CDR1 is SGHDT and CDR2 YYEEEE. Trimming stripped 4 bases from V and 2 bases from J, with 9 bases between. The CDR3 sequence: CASSADPNTGELFF. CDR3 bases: TGTGCCAGCAGCGCGGACCCAAACACCGGGGAGCTGTTTTTT.

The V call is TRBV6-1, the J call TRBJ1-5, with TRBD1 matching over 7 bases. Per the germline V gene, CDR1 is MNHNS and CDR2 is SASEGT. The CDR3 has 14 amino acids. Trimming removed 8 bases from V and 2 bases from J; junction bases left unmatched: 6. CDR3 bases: TGTGCCAGCGAGGGGGCCTGGGGCAATCAGCCCCAGCATTTT. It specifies CASEGAWGNQPQHF.

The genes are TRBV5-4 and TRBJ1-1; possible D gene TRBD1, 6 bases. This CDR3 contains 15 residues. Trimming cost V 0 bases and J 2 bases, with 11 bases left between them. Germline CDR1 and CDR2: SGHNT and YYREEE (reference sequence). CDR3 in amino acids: CASSLAAGVNTEAFF. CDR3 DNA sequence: TGTGCCAGCAGCTTGGCCGCAGGGGTAAACACTGAAGCTTTCTTT.

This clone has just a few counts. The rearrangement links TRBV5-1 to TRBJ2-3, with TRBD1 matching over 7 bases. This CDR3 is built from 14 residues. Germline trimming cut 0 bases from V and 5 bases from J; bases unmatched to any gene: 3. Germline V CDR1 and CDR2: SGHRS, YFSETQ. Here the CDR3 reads CASSLVGGVDTQYF. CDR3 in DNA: TGCGCCAGCAGCTTGGTAGGGGGCGTAGATACGCAGTATTTT.

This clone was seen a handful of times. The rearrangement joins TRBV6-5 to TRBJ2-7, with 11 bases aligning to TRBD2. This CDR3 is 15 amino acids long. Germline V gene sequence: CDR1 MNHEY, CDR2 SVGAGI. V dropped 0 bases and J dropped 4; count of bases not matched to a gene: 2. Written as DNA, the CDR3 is TGTGCCAGCAGTTACTCTCTAGCGGGGGGATACGAGCAGTACTTC. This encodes CASSYSLAGGYEQYF.

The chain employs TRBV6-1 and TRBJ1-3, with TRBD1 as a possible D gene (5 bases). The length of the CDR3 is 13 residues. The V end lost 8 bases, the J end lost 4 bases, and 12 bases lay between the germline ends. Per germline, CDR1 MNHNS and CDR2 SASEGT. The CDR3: CASGGTGGNTIYF. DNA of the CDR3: TGTGCCAGCGGGGGGACCGGCGGAAACACCATATATTTT.

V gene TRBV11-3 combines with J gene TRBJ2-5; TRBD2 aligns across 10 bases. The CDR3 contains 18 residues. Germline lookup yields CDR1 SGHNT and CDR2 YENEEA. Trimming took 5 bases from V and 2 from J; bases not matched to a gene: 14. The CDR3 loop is CASSPRLAGGQIQETQYF. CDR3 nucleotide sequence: TGTGCCAGCAGCCCCCGACTAGCGGGCGGGCAAATACAAGAGACCCAGTACTTC. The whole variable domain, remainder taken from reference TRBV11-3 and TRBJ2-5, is EAGVVQSPRYKIIEKKQPVAFWCNPISGHNTLYWYLQNLGQGPELLIRYENEEAVDDSQLPKDRFSAERLKGVDSTLKIQPAELGDSAVYLCASSPRLAGGQIQETQYFGPGTRLLVL.

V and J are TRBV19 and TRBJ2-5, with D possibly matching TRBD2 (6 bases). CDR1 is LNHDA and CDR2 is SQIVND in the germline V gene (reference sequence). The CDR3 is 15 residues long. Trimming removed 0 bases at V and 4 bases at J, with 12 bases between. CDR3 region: CASSIDRVGGETQYF. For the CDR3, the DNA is TGTGCCAGTAGTATAGATCGGGTCGGGGGAGAGACCCAGTACTTC.

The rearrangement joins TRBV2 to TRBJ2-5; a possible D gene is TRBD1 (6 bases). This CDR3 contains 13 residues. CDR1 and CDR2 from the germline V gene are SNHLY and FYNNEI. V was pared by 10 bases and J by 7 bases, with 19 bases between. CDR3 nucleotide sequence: TGTGCCACCACCCCAGGGGTAGTGGGGACCCAGTACTTC. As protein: CATTPGVVGTQYF.

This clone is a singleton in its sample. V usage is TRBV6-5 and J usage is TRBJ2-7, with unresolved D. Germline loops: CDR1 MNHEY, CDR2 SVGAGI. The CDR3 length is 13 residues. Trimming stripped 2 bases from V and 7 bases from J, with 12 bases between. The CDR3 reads CASSYAILGEQYF. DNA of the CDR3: TGTGCCAGCAGTTACGCGATACTGGGGGAGCAGTACTTC.

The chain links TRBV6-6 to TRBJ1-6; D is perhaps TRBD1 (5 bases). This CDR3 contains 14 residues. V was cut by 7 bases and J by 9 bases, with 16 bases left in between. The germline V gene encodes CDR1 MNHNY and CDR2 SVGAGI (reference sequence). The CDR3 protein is CASINGGGGSPLHF. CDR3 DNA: TGTGCCAGCATCAACGGGGGTGGTGGTTCACCCCTCCACTTT.